Below, 7 T cell receptor beta chains from the same sample are listed, as sequenced in a study of blood T cells in healthy people across ages. Sample-barcoded 5' priming and a J-beta primer mix drove a second PCR of roughly 7 to 11 cycles. TCRdb re-derived calls from the 5' RACE reads in MiXCR, one entry per CDR3 protein. The table has over a million distinct CDR3 sequences, almost 25% seen once. This sample was shared with a second study, whose subject was T cells of mothers and their children.

The sequenced material came from blood. These receptors came from a girl aged 2 to 10 in good health.

CDR3 DNA: TGCAGCGTTTCGCCGACAGGGGAAGAGACCCAGTACTTC. It specifies CSVSPTGEETQYF. This sequence joins TRBV29-1 and TRBJ2-5; 8 nucleotides agree with TRBD1. V was clipped by 5 bases and J by 3 bases; unmatched bases: 5. Per germline, CDR1 SQVTM and CDR2 ANQGSEA. The CDR3 extends over 13 amino acids.

The genes are TRBV12-3 or TRBV12-4 and TRBJ2-1; TRBD2 agrees at 7 bases. J gave up 7 bases and V 11 bases, and 8 bases lay outside the gene matches. This CDR3 is built from 12 residues. The CDR3 loop reads CACKGGRNEQFF. CDR3 coding DNA: TGTGCCTGCAAGGGAGGGCGGAATGAGCAGTTCTTC.

This CDR3 reads CSVMGQSNTEAFF. CDR3 sequence (DNA): TGCAGCGTCATGGGACAGTCGAACACTGAAGCTTTCTTT. The rearrangement links TRBV29-1 to TRBJ1-1; the match to TRBD1 covers 7 bases. V shed 6 bases, J shed 1 base, and the junction held 5 bases outside the gene matches. CDR1 and CDR2 from the germline V gene are SQVTM and ANQGSEA. The CDR3 contains 13 residues.

There are a few counts of this clonotype. This sequence joins TRBV24-1 and TRBJ2-5, with 12 bases fitting TRBD2. Germline values: CDR1 KGHDR, CDR2 SFDVKD. The CDR3 extends over 17 amino acids. The V and J ends lost 2 bases and 1 base, in that order; junction bases with no gene match: 4. The CDR3 coding sequence is TGTGCCACCAGTGATTCCCTGACTAGCGGGGGCCAAGAGACCCAGTACTTC. The encoded protein is CATSDSLTSGGQETQYF.

This clonotype has just a few counts. The V gene is TRBV7-9, the J gene TRBJ1-2, with D possibly being TRBD1 (5 bases). V dropped 5 bases and J dropped 0 bases, with 13 bases sitting between them. Germline V lookup: CDR1 SEHNR, CDR2 FQNEAQ (reference sequence). The CDR3 is 15 amino acids. CDR3 loop: CASSPLGGPNYGYTF. DNA of the CDR3: TGTGCCAGCAGCCCCCTTGGGGGACCTAACTATGGCTACACCTTC.

CDR3 bases: TGTGCCAGCAGCGTAGTTGGCGCAAAGGGAAACACCATATATTTT. Amino acid sequence: CASSVVGAKGNTIYF. The chain employs TRBV9 and TRBJ1-3, with unresolved D. CDR1 and CDR2 (germline): SGDLS, YYNGEE. CDR3 length: 15 residues. Deletions cut 0 bases from V and 4 bases from J, with 11 bases between.

This clonotype was seen a few times. The rearrangement joins TRBV20-1 to TRBJ1-4, with a tentative D call TRBD1 (6 bases). From germline, CDR1 is DFQATT and CDR2 SNEGSKA (reference sequence). Trimming left V 5 bases short and J 8 bases short, with 6 bases between. There are 10 residues in the CDR3. CDR3: CSAGTEKLFF. CDR3 DNA sequence: TGCAGTGCTGGGACAGAAAAACTGTTTTTT.